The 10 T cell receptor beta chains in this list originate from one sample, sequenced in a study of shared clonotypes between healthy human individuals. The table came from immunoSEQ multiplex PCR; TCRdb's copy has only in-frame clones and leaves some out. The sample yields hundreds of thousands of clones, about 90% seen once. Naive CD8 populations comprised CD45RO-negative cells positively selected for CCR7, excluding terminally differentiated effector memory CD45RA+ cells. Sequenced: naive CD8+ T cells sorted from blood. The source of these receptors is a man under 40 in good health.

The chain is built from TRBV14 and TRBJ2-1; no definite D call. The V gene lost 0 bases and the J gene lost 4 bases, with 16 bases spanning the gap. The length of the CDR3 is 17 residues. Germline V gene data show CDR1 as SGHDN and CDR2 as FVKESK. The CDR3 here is CASSQDSQVRVYNEQFF. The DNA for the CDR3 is TGTGCCAGCAGCCAAGATTCGCAGGTCCGAGTTTACAATGAGCAGTTCTTC.

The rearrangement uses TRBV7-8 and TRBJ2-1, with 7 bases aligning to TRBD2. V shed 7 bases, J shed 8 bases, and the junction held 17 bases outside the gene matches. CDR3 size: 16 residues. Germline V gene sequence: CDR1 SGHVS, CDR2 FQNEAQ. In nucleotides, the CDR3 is TGTGCCAGCAACTCATTATTCTCGCGGGAGCGCGATGAGCAGTTCTTC. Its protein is CASNSLFSRERDEQFF.

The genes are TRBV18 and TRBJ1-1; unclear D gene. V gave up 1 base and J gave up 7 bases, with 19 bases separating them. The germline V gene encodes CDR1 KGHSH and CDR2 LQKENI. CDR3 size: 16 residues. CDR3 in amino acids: CASSPRDGRIEGEAFF. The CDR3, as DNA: TGTGCCAGCTCACCACGAGACGGACGGATAGAGGGTGAAGCTTTCTTT.

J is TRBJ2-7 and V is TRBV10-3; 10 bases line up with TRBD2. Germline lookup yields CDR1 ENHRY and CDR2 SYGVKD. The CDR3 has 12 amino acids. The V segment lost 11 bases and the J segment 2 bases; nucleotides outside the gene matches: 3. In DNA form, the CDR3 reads TGTGCCGTAGCGGGAGGAACCTACGAGCAGTACTTC. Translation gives CAVAGGTYEQYF.

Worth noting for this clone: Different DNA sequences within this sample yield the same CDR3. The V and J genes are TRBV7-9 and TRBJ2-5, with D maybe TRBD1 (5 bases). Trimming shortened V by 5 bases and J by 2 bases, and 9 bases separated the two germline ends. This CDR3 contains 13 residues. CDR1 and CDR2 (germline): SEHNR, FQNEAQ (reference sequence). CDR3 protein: CASSLQVQETQYF. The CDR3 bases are TGTGCCAGCAGCCTACAGGTACAAGAGACCCAGTACTTC.

The CDR3 here is CASSAIRGTGNTIYF. CDR3 in DNA: TGTGCCAGCAGTGCCATCAGGGGTACTGGAAACACCATATATTTT. The chain joins TRBV2 to TRBJ1-3; tentatively, D is TRBD1 (6 bases). Trimming cost V 4 bases and J 2 bases, with 12 bases left between them. The CDR3 totals 15 residues. Germline CDR1 reads SNHLY; CDR2 reads FYNNEI.

CDR3 sequence reads: CASNIGAGGPDTQYF. Here the CDR3 DNA reads TGTGCCAGTAACATAGGAGCGGGAGGGCCAGATACGCAGTATTTT. The chain uses TRBV19 and TRBJ2-3, with 10 bases identical to TRBD2. V lost 7 bases and J lost 4; bases outside the gene matches: 8. Germline loops: CDR1 LNHDA, CDR2 SQIVND (reference sequence). This CDR3 comprises 15 residues.

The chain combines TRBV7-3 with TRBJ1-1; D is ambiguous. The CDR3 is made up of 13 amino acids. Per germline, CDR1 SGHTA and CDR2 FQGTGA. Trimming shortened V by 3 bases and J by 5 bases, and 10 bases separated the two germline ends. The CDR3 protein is CASSLGLGTEAFF. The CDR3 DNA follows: TGTGCCAGCAGCTTGGGGTTGGGGACTGAAGCTTTCTTT.

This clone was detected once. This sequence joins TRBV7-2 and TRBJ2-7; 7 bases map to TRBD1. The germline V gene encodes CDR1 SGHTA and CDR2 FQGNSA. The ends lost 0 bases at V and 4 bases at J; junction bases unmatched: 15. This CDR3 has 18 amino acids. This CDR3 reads CASSLAPSIPDRVYEQYF. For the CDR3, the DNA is TGTGCCAGCAGCTTAGCACCTTCTATCCCAGACAGGGTTTACGAGCAGTACTTC.

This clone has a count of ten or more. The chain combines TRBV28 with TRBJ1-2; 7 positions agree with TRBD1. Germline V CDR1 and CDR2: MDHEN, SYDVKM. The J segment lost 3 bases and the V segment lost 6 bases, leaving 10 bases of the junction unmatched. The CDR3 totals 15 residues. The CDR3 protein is CASSRLRQGYYGYTF. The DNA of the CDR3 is TGTGCCAGCAGCCGCCTCAGACAGGGTTACTATGGCTACACCTTC.